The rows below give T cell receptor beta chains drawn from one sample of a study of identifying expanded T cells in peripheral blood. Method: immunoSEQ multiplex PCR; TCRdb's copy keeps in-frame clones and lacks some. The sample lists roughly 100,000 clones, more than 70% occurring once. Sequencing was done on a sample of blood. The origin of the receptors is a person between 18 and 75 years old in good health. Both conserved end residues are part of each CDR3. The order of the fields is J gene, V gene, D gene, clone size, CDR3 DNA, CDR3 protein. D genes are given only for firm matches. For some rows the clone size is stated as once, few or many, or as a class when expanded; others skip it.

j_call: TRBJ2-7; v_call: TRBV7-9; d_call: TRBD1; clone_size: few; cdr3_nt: TGTGCCAGCAGCTCCGGGACAGGGCCCTACGAGCAGTACTTC; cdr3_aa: CASSSGTGPYEQYF
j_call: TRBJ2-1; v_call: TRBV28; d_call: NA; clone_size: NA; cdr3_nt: TGTGCCAGCAGTTGGGGCCTCGGGGTCCTTGAGCAGTTCTTC; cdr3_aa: CASSWGLGVLEQFF
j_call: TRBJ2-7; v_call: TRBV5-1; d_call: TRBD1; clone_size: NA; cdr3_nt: TGCGCCAGCAGCCTCCGGGACAGCTACGAGCAGTACTTC; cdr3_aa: CASSLRDSYEQYF
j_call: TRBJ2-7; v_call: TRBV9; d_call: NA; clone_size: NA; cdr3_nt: TGTGCCAGCAGCGTAGGCCCTGGTAGGGGAACCTCCTCCTACGAGCAGTACTTC; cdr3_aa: CASSVGPGRGTSSYEQYF
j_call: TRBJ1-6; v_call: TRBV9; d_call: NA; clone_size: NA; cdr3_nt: TGTGCCAGCAGCGGCGGACAGAGCTCCTATAATTCACCCCTCCACTTT; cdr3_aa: CASSGGQSSYNSPLHF
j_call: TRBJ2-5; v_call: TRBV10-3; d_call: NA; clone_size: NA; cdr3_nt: TGTGCCATCGCCGCAGGACATTTACAAGAGACCCAGTACTTC; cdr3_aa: CAIAAGHLQETQYF
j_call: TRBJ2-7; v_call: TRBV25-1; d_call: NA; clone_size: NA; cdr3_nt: TGTGCCAGCAGTGAGACTAGGTTAGGCCTAACGGCCGACGAGCAGTACTTC; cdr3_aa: CASSETRLGLTADEQYF
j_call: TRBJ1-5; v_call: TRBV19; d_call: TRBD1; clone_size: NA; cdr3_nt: TGTGCCAGTAGTATTCGAACAGGGGATTATAGCAATCAGCCCCAGCATTTT; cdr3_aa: CASSIRTGDYSNQPQHF
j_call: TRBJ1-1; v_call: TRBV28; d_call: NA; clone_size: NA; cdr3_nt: TGTGCCAGCAGTAGACCCGGGGCTGAAGCTTTCTTT; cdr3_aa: CASSRPGAEAFF
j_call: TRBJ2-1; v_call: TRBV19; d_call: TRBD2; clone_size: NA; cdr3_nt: TGTGCCAGTGCGGGAGGGGAAGGCTATGAGCAGTTCTTC; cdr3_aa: CASAGGEGYEQFF
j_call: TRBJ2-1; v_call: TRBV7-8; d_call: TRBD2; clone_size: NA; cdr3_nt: TGTGCCAGCAGCAATTCAAGGTACGGCGGGAGTATAAATGAGCAGTTCTTC; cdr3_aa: CASSNSRYGGSINEQFF
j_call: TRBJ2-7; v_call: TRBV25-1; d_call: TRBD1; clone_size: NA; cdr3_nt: TGTGCCAGCAGTGATGGACAGGGGGGCTCCTACGAGCAGTACTTC; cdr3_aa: CASSDGQGGSYEQYF
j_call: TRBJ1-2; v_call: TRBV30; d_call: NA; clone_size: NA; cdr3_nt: TGTGCCTGGGAGGTGAGGTTTTCGGATGGCTACACCTTC; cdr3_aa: CAWEVRFSDGYTF
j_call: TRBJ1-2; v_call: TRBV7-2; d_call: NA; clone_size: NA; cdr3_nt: TGTGCCAGCAGCTCGAGCTACAGGGACGGCTACACCTTC; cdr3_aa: CASSSSYRDGYTF
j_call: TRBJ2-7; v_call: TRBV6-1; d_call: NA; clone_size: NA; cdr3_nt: TGTGCCAGCAGTCCAGGGTCCTACGAGCAGTACTTC; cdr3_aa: CASSPGSYEQYF
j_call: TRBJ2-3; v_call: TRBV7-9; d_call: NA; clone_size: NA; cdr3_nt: TGTGCCAGCATCCGAGGAGCGGGCACAGATACGCAGTATTTT; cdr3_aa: CASIRGAGTDTQYF
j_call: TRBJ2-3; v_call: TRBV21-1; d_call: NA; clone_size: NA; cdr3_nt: TGTGCCAGCAGCACATGGAACTCCCGAGGAGGTACAGATACGCAGTATTTT; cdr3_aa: CASSTWNSRGGTDTQYF
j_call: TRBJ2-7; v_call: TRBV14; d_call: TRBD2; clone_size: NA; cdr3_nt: TGTGCCAGCAGCCAAGAACTAGCGGGAGTCTTCGAGCAGTACTTC; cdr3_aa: CASSQELAGVFEQYF
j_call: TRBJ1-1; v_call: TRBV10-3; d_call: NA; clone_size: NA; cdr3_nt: TGTGCCATCAGAGCGAACACTGAAGCTTTCTTT; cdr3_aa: CAIRANTEAFF
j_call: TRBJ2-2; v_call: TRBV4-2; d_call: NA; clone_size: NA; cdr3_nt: TGTGCCAGCAGCCAAGAATCTGCGCCCCAAGGGACCGGGGAGCTGTTTTTT; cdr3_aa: CASSQESAPQGTGELFF
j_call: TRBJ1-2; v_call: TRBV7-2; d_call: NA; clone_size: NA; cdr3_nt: TGTGCCAGCAGCCCGGGACGGCCGCGGGGCTACACCTTC; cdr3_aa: CASSPGRPRGYTF
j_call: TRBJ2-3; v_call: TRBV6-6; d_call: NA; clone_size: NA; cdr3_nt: TGTGCCAGCAGTTACGAGGGGGGCCGCACAGATACGCAGTATTTT; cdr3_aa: CASSYEGGRTDTQYF
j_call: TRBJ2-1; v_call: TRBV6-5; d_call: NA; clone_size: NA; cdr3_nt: TGTGCCAGCAGCACTTTGGGCTCCTACAATGAGCAGTTCTTC; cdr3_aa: CASSTLGSYNEQFF
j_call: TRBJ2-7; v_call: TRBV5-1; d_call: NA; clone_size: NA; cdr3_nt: TGCGCCAGCAGCCAAGACCGGGCCCTAACCTACGAGCAGTACTTC; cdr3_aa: CASSQDRALTYEQYF
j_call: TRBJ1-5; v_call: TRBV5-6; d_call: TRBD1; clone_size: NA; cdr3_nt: TGTGCCAGCAGCTCTGGCGGAAGGGGGCTTAGGCAGCCCCAGCATTTT; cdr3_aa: CASSSGGRGLRQPQHF
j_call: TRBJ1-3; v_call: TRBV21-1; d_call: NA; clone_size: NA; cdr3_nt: TGTGCCAGCAGCGAAAAGACAGGGTCCGGAAACACCATATATTTT; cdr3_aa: CASSEKTGSGNTIYF
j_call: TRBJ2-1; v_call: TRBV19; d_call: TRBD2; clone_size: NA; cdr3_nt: TGTGCCAGTAGTACTCCGGGACTAGCGAGGAATGAGCAGTTCTTC; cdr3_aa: CASSTPGLARNEQFF
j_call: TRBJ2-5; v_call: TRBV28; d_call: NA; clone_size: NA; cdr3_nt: TGTGCCAGCTCGGCGGCAGGGGGACTCCAAGAGACCCAGTACTTC; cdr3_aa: CASSAAGGLQETQYF
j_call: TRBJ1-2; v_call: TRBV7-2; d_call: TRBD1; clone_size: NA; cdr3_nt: TGTGCCAGCAGCTCCCGACAGGGGGGTGGCTACACCTTC; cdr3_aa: CASSSRQGGGYTF
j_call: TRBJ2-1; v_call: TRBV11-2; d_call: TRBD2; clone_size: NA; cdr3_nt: TGTGCCAGCAGCTTAGATCCTAGCGGGAGGCGCAGGGAGCAGTTCTTC; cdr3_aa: CASSLDPSGRRREQFF
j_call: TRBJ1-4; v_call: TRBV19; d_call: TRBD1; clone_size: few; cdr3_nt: TGTGCCAGTACCTCGCCGGGACAGGGTTCTGAAAAACTGTTTTTT; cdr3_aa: CASTSPGQGSEKLFF
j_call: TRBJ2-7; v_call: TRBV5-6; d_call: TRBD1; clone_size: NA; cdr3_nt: TGTGCCAGCAGCTTGTACGCTCCCAGGGGGTATCACGAGCAGTACTTC; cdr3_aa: CASSLYAPRGYHEQYF
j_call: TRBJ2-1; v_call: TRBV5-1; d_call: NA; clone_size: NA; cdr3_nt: TGCGCCAGCAGCCCCCTTTCCCCCTCGCAGGGAAGCTCCTACAATGAGCAGTTCTTC; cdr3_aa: CASSPLSPSQGSSYNEQFF
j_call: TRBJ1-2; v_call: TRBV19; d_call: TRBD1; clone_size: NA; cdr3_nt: TGTGCCAGTAGTCCTCGACAGGGTAGAGACTATGGCTACACCTTC; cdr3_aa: CASSPRQGRDYGYTF
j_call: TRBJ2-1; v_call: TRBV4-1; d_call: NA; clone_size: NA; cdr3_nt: TGCGCCAGCAGCCACCTCGCCGACACTTACAATGAGCAGTTCTTC; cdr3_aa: CASSHLADTYNEQFF
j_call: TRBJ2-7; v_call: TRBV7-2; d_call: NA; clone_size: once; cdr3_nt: TGTGCCAGCAGCTTAGTAGGCGTCTTAAGCTTC; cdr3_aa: CASSLVGVLSF
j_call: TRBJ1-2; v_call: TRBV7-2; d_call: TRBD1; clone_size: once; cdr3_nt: TGTGCCAGCAGCTTTGGACAGGAGGGCTACACCTTC; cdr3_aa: CASSFGQEGYTF
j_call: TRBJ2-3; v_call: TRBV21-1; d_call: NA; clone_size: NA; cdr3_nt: TGTGCCAGCAGCAAACCCTACGGCCGCACAGATACGCAGTATTTT; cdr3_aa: CASSKPYGRTDTQYF
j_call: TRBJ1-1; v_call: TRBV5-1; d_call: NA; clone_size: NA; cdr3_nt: TGCGCCAGCAGCTTCCCACCAAACACTGAAGCTTTCTTT; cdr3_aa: CASSFPPNTEAFF
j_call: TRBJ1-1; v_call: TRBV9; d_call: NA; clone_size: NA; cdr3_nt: TGTGCCAGCAGCTTCTGGGACAAAAACACTGAAGCTTTCTTT; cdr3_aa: CASSFWDKNTEAFF
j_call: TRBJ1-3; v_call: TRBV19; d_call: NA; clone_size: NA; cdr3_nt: TGTGCCAGTAGTACACGGGACCGAAGAAACACCATATATTTT; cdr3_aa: CASSTRDRRNTIYF
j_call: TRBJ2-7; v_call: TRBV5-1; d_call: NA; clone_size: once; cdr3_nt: TGCGCCAGCAGCTTTGCGCCGGGAGTCTCCTACGAGCAGTACTTC; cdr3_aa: CASSFAPGVSYEQYF
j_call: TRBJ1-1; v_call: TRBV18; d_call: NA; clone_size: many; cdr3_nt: TGTGCCAGCTCACCACTAGGAGAGGGAAACACTGAAGCTTTCTTT; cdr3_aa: CASSPLGEGNTEAFF
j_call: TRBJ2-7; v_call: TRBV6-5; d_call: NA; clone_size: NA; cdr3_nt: TGTGCCAGCAGTTACCTTACGAACGGCGAGCAGTACTTC; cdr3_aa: CASSYLTNGEQYF
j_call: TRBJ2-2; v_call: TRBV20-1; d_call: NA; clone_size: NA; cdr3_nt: TGCAGTGCCAAGTCCGGGGAGCTGTTTTTT; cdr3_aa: CSAKSGELFF
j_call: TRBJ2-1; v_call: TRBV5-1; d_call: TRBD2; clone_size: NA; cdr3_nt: TGCGCCAGCAGCTACACCGGGACTAGCGGGAGGGACTCCTACAATGAGCAGTTCTTC; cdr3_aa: CASSYTGTSGRDSYNEQFF
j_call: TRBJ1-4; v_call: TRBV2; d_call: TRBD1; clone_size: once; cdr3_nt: TGTGCCAGCAGCCGAATGGGACAGTCGAATGAAAAACTGTTTTTT; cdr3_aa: CASSRMGQSNEKLFF
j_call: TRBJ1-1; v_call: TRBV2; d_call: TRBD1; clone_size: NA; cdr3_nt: TGTGCCAGCAGTACGGGACAGATAGACACTGAAGCTTTCTTT; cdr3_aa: CASSTGQIDTEAFF